What follows are 5 T cell receptor beta chains derived from one specimen sequenced in a study of vaccination effects on CD4 cells after COVID-19. Their antigen targets remain unknown. Profiled with immunoSEQ multiplex PCR; TCRdb holds only in-frame clones, not every one. The sample holds about 73,000 clones; about four fifths are singletons and the top ten take under 3%. Expansion with viral peptide pools was applied to antigen-specific CD4+ T cells by the ViraFEST assay prior to sequencing. At the end of about ten days of culture, CD4+ T cells were isolated. None of the vaccinated had previously contracted SARS-CoV-2, and their nucleocapsid antibodies tested negative. The sequenced sample was CD4+ T cells from PBMCs cultured with HCoV-NL63 spike peptides, obtained before COVID-19 vaccination. The source of these receptors is a human donor who received a COVID-19 vaccine.

The V and J genes are TRBV11-1 and TRBJ1-1; 8 nucleotides agree with TRBD1. With V trimmed by 5 bases and J by 10 bases, 3 bases remained unmatched. CDR3 length: 11 amino acids. Germline CDR1 and CDR2: SGHAT and FQDESV (reference sequence). CDR3 sequence (DNA): TGTGCCAGCAGCCTAGACAGGGGAGCTTTCTTT. This gives the protein CASSLDRGAFF.

The chain combines TRBV24-1 with TRBJ1-5; 8 positions agree with TRBD1. The CDR3 spans 16 residues. V was clipped by 4 bases and J by 7 bases; unmatched bases: 11. Germline CDR1 and CDR2: KGHDR and SFDVKD. The CDR3 nucleotides read TGTGCCACCAGTGACTCCGGACAGGGAGGAGGGCAGCCCCAGCATTTT. The encoded protein is CATSDSGQGGGQPQHF.

The CDR3: CSVTERTQYF. The CDR3 nucleotides read TGCAGTGTGACGGAGAGGACGCAGTATTTT. V usage is TRBV20-1 and J usage is TRBJ2-3; D remains unclear. CDR1 and CDR2 (germline): DFQATT, SNEGSKA (reference sequence). V lost 7 bases, J lost 9 bases, and 11 bases lay in between. This CDR3 has 10 amino acids.

This chain connects TRBV7-6 to TRBJ2-5; TRBD2 aligns across 9 bases. Germline V gene data show CDR1 as SGHVS and CDR2 as FNYEAQ. The CDR3 is 15 amino acids. V was clipped by 1 base and J by 5 bases; unmatched bases: 5. The CDR3 sequence is CASSLGLAGRETQYF. The CDR3 coding sequence is TGTGCCAGCAGCTTAGGGCTAGCGGGGAGGGAGACCCAGTACTTC. Full variable domain (missing parts from reference TRBV7-6 and TRBJ2-5): GAGVSQSPRYKVTKRGQDVALRCDPISGHVSLYWYRQALGQGPEFLTYFNYEAQQDKSGLPNDRFSAERPEGSISTLTIQRTEQRDSAMYRCASSLGLAGRETQYFGPGTRLLVL.

The CDR3 sequence: CASSLGLAGEEQYV. In DNA form, the CDR3 reads TGTGCCAGCAGTCTCGGACTAGCGGGGGAAGAGCAGTACGTC. This chain links TRBV3-1 (or the pseudogene TRBV3-2) with TRBJ2-7; TRBD2 agrees at 13 bases. CDR1 LGHDT and CDR2 YNNKEL come from the germline V gene (reference sequence). There are 14 residues in the CDR3. Trimming took 6 bases from V and 7 from J; bases not matched to a gene: 6.